One TCR beta chain is described in this entry. The data belong to a study of T-cell memory formation after mild COVID-19. TCRdb re-called the 5' RACE reads through MiXCR, storing one row per CDR3 protein. Of 300,000 to 350,000 distinct CDR3 sequences listed, roughly an eighth were seen once; the top ten hold around 20%. CDR1 SEHNR and CDR2 FQNEAQ come from the germline V gene (reference sequence). The ends were cut back, 3 bases at V and 0 bases at J, with 14 bases in the middle. The CDR3 extends over 16 amino acids. The sequence was obtained from a man between 18 and 35 years old who had mild COVID-19 (a few samples of this study predate the infection). Cell type and time point are not known. What was sequenced was PBMCs or a T cell subset sorted from them (not recorded which). The rearrangement uses TRBV7-9 and TRBJ1-2, with TRBD1 as a possible D gene (5 bases). The DNA of the CDR3 is TGTGCCAGCAGCTTGGAGGAGGGGTCTCCTAACTATGGCTACACCTTC. Translating gives CASSLEEGSPNYGYTF.